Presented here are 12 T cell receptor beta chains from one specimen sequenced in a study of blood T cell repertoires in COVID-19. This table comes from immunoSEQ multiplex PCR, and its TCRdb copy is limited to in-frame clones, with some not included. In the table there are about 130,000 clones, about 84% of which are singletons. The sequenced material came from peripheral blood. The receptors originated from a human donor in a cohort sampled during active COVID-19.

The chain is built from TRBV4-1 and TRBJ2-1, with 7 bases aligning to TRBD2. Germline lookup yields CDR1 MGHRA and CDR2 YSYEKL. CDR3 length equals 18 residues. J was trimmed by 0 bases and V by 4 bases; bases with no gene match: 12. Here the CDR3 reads CASSLRLIAGSSYNEQFF. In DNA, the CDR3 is TGCGCCAGCAGCCTGCGCCTCATAGCGGGCAGCTCCTACAATGAGCAGTTCTTC.

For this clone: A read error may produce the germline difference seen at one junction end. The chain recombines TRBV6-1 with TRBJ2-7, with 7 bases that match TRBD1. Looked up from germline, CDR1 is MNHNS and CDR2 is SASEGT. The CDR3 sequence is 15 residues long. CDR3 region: CASSEAYQSRGSLLF. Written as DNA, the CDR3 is TGTGCCAGCAGTGAAGCTTACCAGTCCAGGGGGTCCTTGCTCTTC.

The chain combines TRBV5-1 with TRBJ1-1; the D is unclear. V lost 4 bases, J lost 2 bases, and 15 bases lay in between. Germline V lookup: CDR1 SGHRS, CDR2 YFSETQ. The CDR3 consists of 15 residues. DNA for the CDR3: TGCGCCAGCAGCCGCGTGAGGATGGCCAACACTGAAGCTTTCTTT. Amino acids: CASSRVRMANTEAFF.

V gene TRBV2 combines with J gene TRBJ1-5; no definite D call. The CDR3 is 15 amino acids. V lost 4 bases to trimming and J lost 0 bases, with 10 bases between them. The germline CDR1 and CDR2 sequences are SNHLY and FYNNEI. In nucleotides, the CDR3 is TGTGCCAGCAGTGGGGCACGCTATAGCAATCAGCCCCAGCATTTT. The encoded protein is CASSGARYSNQPQHF.

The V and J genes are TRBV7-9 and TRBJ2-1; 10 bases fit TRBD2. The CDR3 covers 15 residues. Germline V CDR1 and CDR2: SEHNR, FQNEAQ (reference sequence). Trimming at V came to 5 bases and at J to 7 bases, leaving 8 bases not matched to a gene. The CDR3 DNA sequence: TGTGCCAGCAGCGAGTTAGCGGGAGGCAGTAATGAGCAGTTCTTC. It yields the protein CASSELAGGSNEQFF.

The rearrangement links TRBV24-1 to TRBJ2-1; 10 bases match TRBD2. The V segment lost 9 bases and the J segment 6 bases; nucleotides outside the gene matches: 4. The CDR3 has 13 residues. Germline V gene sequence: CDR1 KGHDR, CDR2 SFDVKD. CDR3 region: CATSSGRANEQFF. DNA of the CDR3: TGTGCCACCTCCAGCGGGAGGGCCAATGAGCAGTTCTTC.

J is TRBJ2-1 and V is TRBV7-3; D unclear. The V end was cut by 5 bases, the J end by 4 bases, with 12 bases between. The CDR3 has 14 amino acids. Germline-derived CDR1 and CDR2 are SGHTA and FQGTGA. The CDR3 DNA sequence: TGTGCCAGCAGCCCAAACCCCCAGTACAATGAGCAGTTCTTC. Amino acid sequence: CASSPNPQYNEQFF.

CDR3 DNA sequence: TGTGCCATCAGTGACCACGACTTTACTCGCACAGATACGCAGTATTTT. Amino acid sequence: CAISDHDFTRTDTQYF. The rearrangement links TRBV10-3 to TRBJ2-3; D gene uncertain. The V gene lost 3 bases and the J gene lost 1 base, with 14 bases spanning the gap. Per germline, CDR1 ENHRY and CDR2 SYGVKD. The CDR3 consists of 16 residues.

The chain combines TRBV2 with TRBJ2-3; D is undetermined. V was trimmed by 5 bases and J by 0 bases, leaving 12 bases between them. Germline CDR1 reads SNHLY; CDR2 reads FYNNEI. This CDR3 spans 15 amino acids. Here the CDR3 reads CASSTRLTSTDTQYF. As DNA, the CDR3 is TGTGCCAGCAGTACCAGGCTTACAAGCACAGATACGCAGTATTTT.

The CDR3 protein is CASSQSGAGQGVNISGANVLTF. For the CDR3, the DNA is TGCGCCAGCAGTCAATCGGGAGCGGGACAGGGGGTAAATATCTCTGGGGCCAACGTCCTGACTTTC. The rearrangement uses TRBV23-1 and TRBJ2-6, with 11 nucleotides matching TRBD1. TRBV23-1 counts as an open reading frame of uncertain function. The CDR3 is 22 amino acids. Losses at the gene ends were 0 bases for V and 0 bases for J; bases not matched to a gene: 13.

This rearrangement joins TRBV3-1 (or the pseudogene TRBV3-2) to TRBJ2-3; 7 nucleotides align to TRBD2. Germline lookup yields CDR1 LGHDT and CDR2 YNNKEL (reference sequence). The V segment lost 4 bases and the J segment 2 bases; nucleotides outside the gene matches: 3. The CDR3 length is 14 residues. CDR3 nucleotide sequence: TGTGCCAGCAGCCCTAGCGGAGCCACAGATACGCAGTATTTT. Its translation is CASSPSGATDTQYF.

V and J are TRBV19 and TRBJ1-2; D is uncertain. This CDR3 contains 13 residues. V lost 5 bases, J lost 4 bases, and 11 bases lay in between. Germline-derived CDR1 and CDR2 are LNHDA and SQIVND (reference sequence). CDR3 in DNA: TGTGCCAGTAGTCCCGGGGTCGTCTATGGCTACACCTTC. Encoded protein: CASSPGVVYGYTF.